This TCR beta chain emerged from a study of cytomegalovirus exposure and HLA in healthy donors. The table came from immunoSEQ multiplex PCR; TCRdb's copy has only in-frame clones and leaves some out. The sample includes some 140,000 clones, 80% to 90% of them seen just once. Study outcomes and limitations: The study designated 160 or so TCR beta chains cytomegalovirus-associated. TCR sequences were mostly rare, though some public TCRs occurred in many donors.

With regard to this clone: Its antigen remains unidentified.

Sequencing was carried out using PBMCs. This TCR derives from a woman aged 25-40 years in good health and CMV-seronegative.

The CDR3 reads CASSLERGRITGELFF. The CDR3 DNA reads as TGTGCCAGCAGTTTAGAAAGGGGGCGCATCACCGGGGAGCTGTTTTTT. The V gene is TRBV28, the J gene TRBJ2-2; 7 bases match TRBD1. Per germline, CDR1 MDHEN and CDR2 SYDVKM. This CDR3 spans 16 amino acids. V lost 2 bases and J lost 4; bases outside the gene matches: 7.